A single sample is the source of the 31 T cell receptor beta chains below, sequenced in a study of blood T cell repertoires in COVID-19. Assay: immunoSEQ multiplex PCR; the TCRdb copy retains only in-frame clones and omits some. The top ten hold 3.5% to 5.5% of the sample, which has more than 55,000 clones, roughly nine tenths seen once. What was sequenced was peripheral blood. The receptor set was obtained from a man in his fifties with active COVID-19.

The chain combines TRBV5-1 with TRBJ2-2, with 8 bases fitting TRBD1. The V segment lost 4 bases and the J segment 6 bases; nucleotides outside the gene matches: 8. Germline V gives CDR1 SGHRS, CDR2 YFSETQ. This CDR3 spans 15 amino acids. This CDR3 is CASSLGQGSSGELFF. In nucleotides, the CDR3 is TGCGCCAGCAGCCTAGGACAGGGCTCATCCGGGGAGCTGTTTTTT.

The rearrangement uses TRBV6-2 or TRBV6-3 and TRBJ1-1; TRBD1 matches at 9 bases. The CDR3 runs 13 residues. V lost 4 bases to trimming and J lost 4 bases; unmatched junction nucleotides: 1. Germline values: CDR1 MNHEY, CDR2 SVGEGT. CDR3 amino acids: CASSWDRVTEAFF. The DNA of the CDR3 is TGTGCCAGCAGTTGGGACAGGGTCACTGAAGCTTTCTTT.

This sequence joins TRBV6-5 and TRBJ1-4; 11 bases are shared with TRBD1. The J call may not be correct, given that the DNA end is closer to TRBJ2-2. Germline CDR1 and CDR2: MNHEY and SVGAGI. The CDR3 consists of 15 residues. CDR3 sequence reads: CASSTQRTGGAELFF. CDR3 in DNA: TGTGCCAGCAGTACACAACGGACAGGGGGCGCGGAGCTGTTTTTT.

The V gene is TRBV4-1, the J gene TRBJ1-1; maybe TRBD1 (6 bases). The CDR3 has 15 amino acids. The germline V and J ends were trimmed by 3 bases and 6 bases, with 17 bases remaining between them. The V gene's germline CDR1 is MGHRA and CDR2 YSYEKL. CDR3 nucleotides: TGCGCCAGCAGCCATACACCCCAGACAGGAGCTGAAGCTTTCTTT. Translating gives CASSHTPQTGAEAFF.

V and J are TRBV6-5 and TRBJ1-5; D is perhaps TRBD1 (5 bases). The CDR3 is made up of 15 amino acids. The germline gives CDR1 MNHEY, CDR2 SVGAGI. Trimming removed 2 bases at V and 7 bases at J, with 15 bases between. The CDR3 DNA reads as TGTGCCAGCAGTTACGGTCAGGGAGGGAGCCAGCCCCAGCATTTT. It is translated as CASSYGQGGSQPQHF.

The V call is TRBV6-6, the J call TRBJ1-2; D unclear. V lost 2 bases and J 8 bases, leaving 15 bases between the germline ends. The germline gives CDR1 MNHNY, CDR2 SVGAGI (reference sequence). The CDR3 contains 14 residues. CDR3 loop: CASSYSRVYRGYTF. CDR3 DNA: TGTGCCAGCAGTTACAGTCGGGTATATCGCGGCTACACCTTC.

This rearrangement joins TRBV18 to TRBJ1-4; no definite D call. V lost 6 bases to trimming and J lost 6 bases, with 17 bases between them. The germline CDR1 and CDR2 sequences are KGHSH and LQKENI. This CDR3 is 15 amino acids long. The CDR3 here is CASSPRSAGDEKLFF. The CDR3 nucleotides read TGTGCCAGCTCGCCCCGGAGTGCGGGAGATGAAAAACTGTTTTTT. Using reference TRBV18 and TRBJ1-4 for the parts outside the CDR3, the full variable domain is NAGVMQNPRHLVRRRGQEARLRCSPMKGHSHVYWYRQLPEEGLKFMVYLQKENIIDESGMPKERFSAEFPKEGPSILRIQQVVRGDSAAYFCASSPRSAGDEKLFFGSGTQLSVL.

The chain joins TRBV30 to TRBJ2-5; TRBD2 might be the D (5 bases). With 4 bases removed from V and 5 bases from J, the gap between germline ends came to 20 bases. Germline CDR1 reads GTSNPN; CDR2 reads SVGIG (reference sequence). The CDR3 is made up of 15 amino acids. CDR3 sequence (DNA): TGTGCCTGGACCGGGGTTAAGAGCTCTTGGGAGACCCAGTACTTC. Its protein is CAWTGVKSSWETQYF.

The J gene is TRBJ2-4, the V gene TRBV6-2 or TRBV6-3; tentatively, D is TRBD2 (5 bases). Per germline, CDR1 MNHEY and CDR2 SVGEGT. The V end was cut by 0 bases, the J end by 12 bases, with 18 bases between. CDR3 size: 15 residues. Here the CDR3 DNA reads TGTGCCAGCAGTTACTCGGCTGCCCCGGGATACGGTCAGTACTTC. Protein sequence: CASSYSAAPGYGQYF.

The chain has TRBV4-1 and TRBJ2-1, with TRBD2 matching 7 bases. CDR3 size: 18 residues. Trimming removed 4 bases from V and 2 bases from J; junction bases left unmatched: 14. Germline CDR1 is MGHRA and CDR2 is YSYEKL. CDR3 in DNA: TGCGCCAGCAGCCTCCCCGCGGGGCGGGGGAAGGCCTACAATGAGCAGTTCTTC. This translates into CASSLPAGRGKAYNEQFF.

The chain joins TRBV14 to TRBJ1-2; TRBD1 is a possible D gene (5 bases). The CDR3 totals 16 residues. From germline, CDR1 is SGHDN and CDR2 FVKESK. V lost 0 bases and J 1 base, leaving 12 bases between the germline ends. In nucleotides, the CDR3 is TGTGCCAGCAGCCAAGAAGGGCGGGACCTTAACTATGGCTACACCTTC. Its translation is CASSQEGRDLNYGYTF. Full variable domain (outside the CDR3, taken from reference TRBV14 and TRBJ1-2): EAGVTQFPSHSVIEKGQTVTLRCDPISGHDNLYWYRRVMGKEIKFLLHFVKESKQDESGMPNNRFLAERTGGTYSTLKVQPAELEDSGVYFCASSQEGRDLNYGYTFGSGTRLTVV.

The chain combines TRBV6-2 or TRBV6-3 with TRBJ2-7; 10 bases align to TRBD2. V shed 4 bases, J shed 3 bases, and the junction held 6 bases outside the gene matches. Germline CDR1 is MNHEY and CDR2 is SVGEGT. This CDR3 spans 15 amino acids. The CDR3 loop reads CASSFQRGGNYEQYF. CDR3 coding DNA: TGTGCCAGCAGTTTCCAGCGGGGGGGAAACTACGAGCAGTACTTC.

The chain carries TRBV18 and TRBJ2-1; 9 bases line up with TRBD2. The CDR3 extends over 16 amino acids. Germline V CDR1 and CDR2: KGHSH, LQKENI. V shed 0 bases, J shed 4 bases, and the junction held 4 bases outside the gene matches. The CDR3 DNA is TGTGCCAGCTCACCACCTCAGCGGGGGGCATACAATGAGCAGTTCTTC. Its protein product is CASSPPQRGAYNEQFF.

The CDR3 is CASSLAGWETLSYEQYF. The CDR3 bases are TGTGCCAGCAGCTTAGCTGGGTGGGAGACGCTTTCCTACGAGCAGTACTTC. V gene TRBV11-2 combines with J gene TRBJ2-7, with D perhaps TRBD2 (5 bases). Trimming cost V 1 base and J 1 base, with 17 bases left between them. The CDR3 sequence is 17 residues long. Per the germline V gene, CDR1 is SGHAT and CDR2 is FQNNGV.

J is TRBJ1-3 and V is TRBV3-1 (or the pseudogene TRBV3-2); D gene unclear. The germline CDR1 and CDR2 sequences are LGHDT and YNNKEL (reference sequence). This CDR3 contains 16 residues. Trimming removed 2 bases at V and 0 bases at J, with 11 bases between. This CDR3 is CASSQSSGLSGNTIYF. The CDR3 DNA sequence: TGTGCCAGCAGCCAATCTAGCGGGCTCTCTGGAAACACCATATATTTT.

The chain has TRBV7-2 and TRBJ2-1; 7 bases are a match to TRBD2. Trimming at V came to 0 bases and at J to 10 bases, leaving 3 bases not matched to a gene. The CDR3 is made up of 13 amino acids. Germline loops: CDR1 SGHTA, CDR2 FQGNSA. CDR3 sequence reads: CASSLATSAEQFF. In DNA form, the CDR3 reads TGTGCCAGCAGCTTAGCCACTAGCGCCGAGCAGTTCTTC.

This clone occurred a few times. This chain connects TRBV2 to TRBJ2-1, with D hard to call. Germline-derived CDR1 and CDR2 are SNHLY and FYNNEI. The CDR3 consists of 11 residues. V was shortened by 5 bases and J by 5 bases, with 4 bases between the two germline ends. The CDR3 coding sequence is TGTGCCAGCAGTTACAACAATGAGCAGTTCTTC. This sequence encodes CASSYNNEQFF.

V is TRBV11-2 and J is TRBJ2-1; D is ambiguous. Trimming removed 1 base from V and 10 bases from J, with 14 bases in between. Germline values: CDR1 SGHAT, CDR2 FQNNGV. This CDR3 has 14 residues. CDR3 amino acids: CASSLVSSLQEQFF. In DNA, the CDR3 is TGTGCCAGCAGCTTAGTTTCCTCGCTTCAGGAGCAGTTCTTC.

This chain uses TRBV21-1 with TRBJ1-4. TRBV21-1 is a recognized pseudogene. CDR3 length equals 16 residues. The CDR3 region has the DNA TGTGCCAGCAGCAAAGTCGGAACAGCGAGGGAGGAAAAACTGTTTTTT. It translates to CASSKVGTAREEKLFF.

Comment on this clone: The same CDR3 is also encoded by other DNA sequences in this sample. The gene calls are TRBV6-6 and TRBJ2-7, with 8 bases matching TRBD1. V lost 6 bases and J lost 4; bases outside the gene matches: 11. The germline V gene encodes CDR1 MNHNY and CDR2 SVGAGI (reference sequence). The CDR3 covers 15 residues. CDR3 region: CASSPRQGAAYEQYF. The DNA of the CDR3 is TGTGCCAGCAGCCCCCGTCAGGGGGCGGCTTACGAGCAGTACTTC.

CDR3 residues: CASSRRGARDEAFF. The CDR3 nucleotides read TGTGCCAGCAGCAGGCGGGGGGCGCGGGATGAAGCTTTCTTT. The chain links TRBV7-2 to TRBJ1-1; TRBD1 might be the D (6 bases). The ends were cut back, 5 bases at V and 7 bases at J, with 17 bases in the middle. The length of the CDR3 is 14 residues. Germline V gene lookup returns CDR1 SGHTA and CDR2 FQGNSA.

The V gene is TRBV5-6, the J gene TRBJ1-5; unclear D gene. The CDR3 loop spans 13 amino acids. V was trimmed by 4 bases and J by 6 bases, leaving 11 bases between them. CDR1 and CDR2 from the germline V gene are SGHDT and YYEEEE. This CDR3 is CASSPGWAQPQHF. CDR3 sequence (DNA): TGTGCCAGCAGCCCAGGCTGGGCTCAGCCCCAGCATTTT.

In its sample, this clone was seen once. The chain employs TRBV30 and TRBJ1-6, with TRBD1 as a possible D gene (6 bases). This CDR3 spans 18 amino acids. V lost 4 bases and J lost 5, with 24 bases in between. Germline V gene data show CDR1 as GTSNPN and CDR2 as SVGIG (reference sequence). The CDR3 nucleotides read TGTGCCTGGACGCGGCAGGGGAATCAGCGGATAGATAATTCACCCCTCCACTTT. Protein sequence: CAWTRQGNQRIDNSPLHF.

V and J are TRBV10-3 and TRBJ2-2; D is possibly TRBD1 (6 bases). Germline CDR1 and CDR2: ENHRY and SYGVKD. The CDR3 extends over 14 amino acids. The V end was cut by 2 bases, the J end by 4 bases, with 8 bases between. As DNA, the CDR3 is TGTGCCATCAGTGAGGGCAGGGGCACCGGGGAGCTGTTTTTT. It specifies CAISEGRGTGELFF.

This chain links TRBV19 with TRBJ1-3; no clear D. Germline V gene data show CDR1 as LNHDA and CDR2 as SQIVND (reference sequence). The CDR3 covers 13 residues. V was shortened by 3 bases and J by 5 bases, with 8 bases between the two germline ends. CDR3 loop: CASSIRLRNTIYF. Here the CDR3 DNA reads TGTGCCAGTAGTATCCGACTGAGAAACACCATATATTTT.

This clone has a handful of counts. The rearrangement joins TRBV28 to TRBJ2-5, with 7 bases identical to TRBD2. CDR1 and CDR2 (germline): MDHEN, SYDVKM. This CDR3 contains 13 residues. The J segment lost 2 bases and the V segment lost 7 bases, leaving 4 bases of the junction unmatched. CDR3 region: CASNDGRQETQYF. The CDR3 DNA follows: TGTGCCAGCAACGACGGGAGGCAAGAGACCCAGTACTTC.

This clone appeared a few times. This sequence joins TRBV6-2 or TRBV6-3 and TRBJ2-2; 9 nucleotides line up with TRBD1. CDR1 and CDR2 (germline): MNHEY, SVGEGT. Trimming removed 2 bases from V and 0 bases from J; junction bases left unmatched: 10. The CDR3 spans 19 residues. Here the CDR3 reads CASSYPGTGQAPNTGELFF. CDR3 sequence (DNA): TGTGCCAGCAGTTACCCCGGGACAGGGCAAGCCCCGAACACCGGGGAGCTGTTTTTT.

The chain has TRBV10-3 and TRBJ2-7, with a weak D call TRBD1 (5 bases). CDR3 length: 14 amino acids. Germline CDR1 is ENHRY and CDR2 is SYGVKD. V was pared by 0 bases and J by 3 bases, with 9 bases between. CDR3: CAISESGQGYEQYF. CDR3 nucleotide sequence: TGTGCCATCAGTGAGTCGGGGCAGGGCTACGAGCAGTACTTC.

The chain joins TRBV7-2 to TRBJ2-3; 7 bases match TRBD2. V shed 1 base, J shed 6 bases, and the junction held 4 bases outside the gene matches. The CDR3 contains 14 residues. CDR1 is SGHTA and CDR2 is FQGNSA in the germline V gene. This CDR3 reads CASSLVGGRDTQYF. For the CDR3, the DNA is TGTGCCAGCAGCTTAGTCGGGGGGAGGGATACGCAGTATTTT.

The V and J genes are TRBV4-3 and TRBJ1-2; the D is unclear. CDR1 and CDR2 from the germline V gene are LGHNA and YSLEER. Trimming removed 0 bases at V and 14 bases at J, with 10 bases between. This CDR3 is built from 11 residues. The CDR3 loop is CASSQDAELTF. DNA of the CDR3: TGCGCCAGCAGCCAAGATGCCGAGTTGACCTTC.

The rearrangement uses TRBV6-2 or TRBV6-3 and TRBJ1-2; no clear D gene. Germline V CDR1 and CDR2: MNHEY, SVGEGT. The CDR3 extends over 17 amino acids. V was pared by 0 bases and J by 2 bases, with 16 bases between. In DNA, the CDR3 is TGTGCCAGCAGTTACTCGATCGGCGGCCTAAGGAACTATGGCTACACCTTC. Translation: CASSYSIGGLRNYGYTF.